The clone carrying this T cell receptor beta chain was observed once. These data belong to a study of blood T cell repertoires in COVID-19. Study-level information: Whether acute or convalescent, the COVID-19 samples came from the United States, Italy and Spain. Sample material is recorded as cDNA or gDNA derived from T cells, B-cell-depleted T cells, or PBMCs.

In the source study's methods: The authors estimated nucleated cell counts from reference gene primer amplification. Using immunoSEQ multiplex PCR, the repertoire was profiled, and TCRdb retains in-frame clones only, with some absent. The D gene and trimming were derived from the DNA, and the V and J assignments and clone size from that table. The sample lists 150,000 or so clones, 55% to 75% seen once, with 1.5% to 2% in the top ten. V shed 1 base and J 4 bases; nucleotides not matched to a gene: 6. This CDR3 spans 17 amino acids. Per germline, CDR1 LNHNV and CDR2 YYDKDF (reference sequence). The material sequenced was peripheral blood. This TCR came from a woman between 70 and 85 years old with acute or convalescent COVID-19. This chain joins TRBV15 and TRBJ2-2, with 10 nucleotides matching TRBD2. The CDR3 region is CATSRVRGTSVTGELFF. DNA of the CDR3: TGTGCCACCAGCAGAGTACGCGGGACTAGCGTCACCGGGGAGCTGTTTTTT. Drawing the rest from reference TRBV15 and TRBJ2-2, the complete variable domain is DAMVIQNPRYQVTQFGKPVTLSCSQTLNHNVMYWYQQKSSQAPKLLFHYYDKDFNNEADTPDNFQSRRPNTSFCFLDIRSPGLGDTAMYLCATSRVRGTSVTGELFFGEGSRLTVL.